This paragraph reports one T cell receptor (beta chain). The antigen remains undetermined. This CDR3 is 13 amino acids long. The V gene lost 8 bases and the J gene lost 0 bases, with 10 bases spanning the gap. Germline values: CDR1 MNHEY, CDR2 SVGAGI. This sample was included in a study of long-term antiretroviral therapy in people with HIV. About the research overall: The earliest samples came about a decade before the 2015 immediate-ART recommendation. The study, taken as a whole, reports: Those clones which expanded before ART made up the dominant part of the repertoire at all time points. Blood was collected between about 2003 and 2017, possibly under older ART regimens.

For each donor, at least one pre-ART and at least two post-ART PBMC samples were available. At survey level, the immunoSEQ assay was run in its v3.0 version. Using immunoSEQ multiplex PCR, the repertoire was profiled, and TCRdb retains in-frame clones only, with some absent. The table shows around 15,000 clones, with 77% occurring only once. The source of this sequence is a man aged 35 to 55 with HIV. The V call is TRBV6-5, the J call TRBJ1-1; maybe TRBD1 (5 bases). The sequencing used unsorted PBMCs, collected 2.1 years after starting antiretroviral therapy. The CDR3 sequence: CASWPRVNTEAFF. The CDR3 DNA sequence: TGTGCCAGCTGGCCCAGGGTGAACACTGAAGCTTTCTTT.